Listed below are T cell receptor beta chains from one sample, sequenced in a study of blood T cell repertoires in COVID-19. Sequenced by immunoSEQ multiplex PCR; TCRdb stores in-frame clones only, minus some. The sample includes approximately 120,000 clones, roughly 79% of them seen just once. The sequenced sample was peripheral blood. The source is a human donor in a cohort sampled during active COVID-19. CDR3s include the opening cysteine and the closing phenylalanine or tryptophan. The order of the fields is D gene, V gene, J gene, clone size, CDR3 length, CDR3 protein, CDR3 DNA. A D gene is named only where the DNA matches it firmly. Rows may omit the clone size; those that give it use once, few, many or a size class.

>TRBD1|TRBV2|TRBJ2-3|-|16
CASSGMGQGSTDTQYF
TGTGCCAGCAGTGGCATGGGACAGGGGAGCACAGATACGCAGTATTTT
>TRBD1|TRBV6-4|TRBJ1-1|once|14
CASSWDRENTEAFF
TGTGCCAGCAGCTGGGACAGGGAGAACACTGAAGCTTTCTTT
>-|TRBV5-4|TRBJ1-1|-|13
CASSRRPNTEAFF
TGTGCCAGCAGCCGGCGGCCGAACACTGAAGCTTTCTTT
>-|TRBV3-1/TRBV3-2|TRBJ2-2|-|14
CASSPRSGAGELFF
TGTGCCAGCAGCCCGCGTTCGGGAGCCGGGGAGCTGTTTTTT
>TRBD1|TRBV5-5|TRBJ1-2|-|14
CASSLMGQNYGYTF
TGTGCCAGCAGCTTAATGGGACAGAACTATGGCTACACCTTC
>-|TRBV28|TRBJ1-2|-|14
CASIQPAGSDGYTF
TGTGCCAGCATCCAACCCGCAGGGTCGGATGGCTACACCTTC
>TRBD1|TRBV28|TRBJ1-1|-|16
CASSPGGGAMNTEAFF
TGTGCCAGCAGTCCAGGGGGTGGGGCGATGAACACTGAAGCTTTCTTT
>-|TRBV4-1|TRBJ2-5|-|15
CASSPGRAPQETQYF
TGCGCCAGCAGCCCCGGGCGGGCCCCGCAAGAGACCCAGTACTTC
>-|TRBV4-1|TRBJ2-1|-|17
CASSQEWGGVTYNEQFF
TGCGCCAGCAGCCAAGAATGGGGCGGGGTAACCTACAATGAGCAGTTCTTC
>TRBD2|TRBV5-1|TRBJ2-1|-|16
CASSPGGSPLYNEQFF
TGCGCCAGCAGTCCCGGGGGGTCACCACTTTACAATGAGCAGTTCTTC
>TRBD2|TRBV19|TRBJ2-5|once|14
CASSGTSVRETQYF
TGTGCCAGCTCCGGGACTAGCGTCCGGGAGACCCAGTACTTC
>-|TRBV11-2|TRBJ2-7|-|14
CASSTPPSPYEQYF
TGTGCCAGCAGCACTCCCCCGTCTCCGTACGAGCAGTACTTC
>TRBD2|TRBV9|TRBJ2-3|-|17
CASSARLAGETTDTQYF
TGTGCCAGCAGCGCCCGACTAGCGGGGGAGACCACAGATACGCAGTATTTT
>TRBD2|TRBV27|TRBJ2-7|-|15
CASSLLAGSSYEQYF
TGTGCCAGCAGTTTATTAGCGGGTAGCTCCTACGAGCAGTACTTC
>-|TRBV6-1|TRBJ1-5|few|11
CASSDGQPQHF
TGTGCCAGCAGTGATGGCCAGCCCCAGCATTTT
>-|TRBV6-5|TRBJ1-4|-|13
CASNRGPGEKLFF
TGTGCCAGCAATAGAGGACCGGGGGAAAAACTGTTTTTT
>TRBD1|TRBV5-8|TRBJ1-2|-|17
CASSSSLGQKSNYGYTF
TGTGCCAGCAGCTCCAGCCTGGGACAGAAGTCTAACTATGGCTACACCTTC
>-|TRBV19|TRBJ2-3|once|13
CASSPVSTDTQYF
TGTGCCAGTAGCCCGGTTTCCACAGATACGCAGTATTTT